This T cell receptor (beta chain) is drawn from a study of T-cell memory formation after mild COVID-19. A single record per CDR3 protein comes from TCRdb applying MiXCR to the 5' RACE reads. Among 190,000 or so distinct CDR3 sequences listed, about a fifth were seen once. This clonotype was counted between two and nine times. Looked up from germline, CDR1 is SEHNR and CDR2 is FQNEAQ (reference sequence). The CDR3 covers 17 residues. The V end lost 5 bases, the J end lost 2 bases, and 20 bases lay between the germline ends. The sequence was collected from an adult woman who had mild COVID-19 (a few samples of this study predate the infection). Cell type and time point are not known. The V call is TRBV7-9, the J call TRBJ2-3; D is perhaps TRBD1 (5 bases). The material sequenced was PBMCs or a T cell subset sorted from them (not recorded which). This CDR3 reads CASSPPVGQPFTDTQYF. The CDR3 DNA is TGTGCCAGCAGCCCCCCGGTGGGGCAGCCTTTCACAGATACGCAGTATTTT.